This TCR beta chain was found in a study of T cell repertoires in cytomegalovirus infection. Overall study: Well-studied HLA-B-restricted epitopes and recently identified HLA-C-restricted epitopes of CMV were both used in the study. CMV infection together with matching HLA type was indicated by public TCR beta signatures.

This clonotype appeared a few times. Its antigen is unidentified. Study results and caveats: People with CMV and the relevant HLA were identified by cumulative public TCR beta family frequency. HLA-C-restricted TCR beta clonotypes specific for CMV led the ex vivo response.

TCRdb itself ran the reads through MiXCR, one entry per CDR3 protein. The sample yields around 900,000 distinct CDR3 sequences, 25% to 40% seen once. This CDR3 region has 15 residues. Germline CDR1 reads LGHNA; CDR2 reads YSLEER. The V and J ends lost 0 bases and 4 bases respectively, with 12 bases between them. The source of this sequence is a human donor in good health (CMV status not recorded). Some clones in this sample may be carry-over from other donors' samples. The material sequenced was cultured CD8+ T cells from PBMCs, taken from culture after CMV antigen stimulation. The chain combines TRBV4-3 with TRBJ1-2; maybe TRBD1 (6 bases). The CDR3 DNA reads as TGCGCCAGCAGCCAAGATAGGAGGACAGCCTATGGCTACACCTTC. Translation: CASSQDRRTAYGYTF.